This T cell receptor (beta chain) was recorded in a study of blood T cell repertoires in COVID-19 (TCRdb year 2020). In terms of the full investigation: Samples from collaborators originated in the United States, Italy and Spain and spanned both the acute and convalescent phases of COVID-19. Nearly every sample came with metadata listing a de-identified subject ID, COVID-19 status, age in years and sex. Where HLA class I and class II types were available, the types were taken from metadata supplied by the sample provider, not from assay-based typing. The material from the prospective study consisted of cDNA or gDNA derived from T cells, B-cell-depleted T cells, or PBMCs. A freely available public database, intended as a resource for researchers studying the immune response to SARS-CoV-2, is where the repertoires were released. Samples came from the ongoing ImmuneRACE study (first 160 participants) plus 1,254 subjects from 6 global collaborators. The dataset comprised deeply sampled blood TCRbeta repertoires from subjects exposed to, actively infected with, or recovered from COVID-19.

The CDR3 measures 13 amino acids from cysteine to phenylalanine. Of the read, only the CDR3 DNA is kept; its 39 bases are in frame from base 1. CDR1 and CDR2 are drawn from the germline V gene: SGHTA, FQGTGA. V loses 5 bases of germline sequence and J loses 5 bases, and the interval between the two ends is 12 bases. TCRbeta CDR3 regions were amplified from genomic DNA using the immunoSEQ Assay, a bias-controlled multiplex PCR. On the authors' methods: Nucleated cell counts per sample were estimated from amplification of reference gene primers within the assay. To quantify the absolute abundance of each unique TCRbeta CDR3 rearrangement, sequence reads were collapsed and filtered. For each sample, productive Simpson clonality was calculated as the square root of Simpson's diversity index over productive rearrangements. In its TCRdb copy, this immuneACCESS table keeps in-frame sequences only and misses some clones. Where compared with another copy, unresolved V genes explain less than half of these, and the others have no known cause. Clone size and the V and J calls come from that table; the DNA yielded D and trimming. This sample holds about 270,000 clones; approximately 91% were observed only once. In total, the top ten clones hold about 2% of the sample.

Participants in the prospective study were enrolled through a virtual design, were aged about 18 to 100 years, and lived in under 25 United States geographic areas. In the prospective study, participants were assigned to cohorts based on the clinical history participants reported in a screening survey and a study questionnaire. Each participant in the prospective study had whole blood, serum and a nasopharyngeal or oropharyngeal swab collected by mobile phlebotomists. Over a roughly 2-month period, participants in the prospective study had the option of providing additional blood draws and questionnaires. Before DNA extraction, prospective study blood samples were shipped either frozen or at room temperature. Comment on this clone: This clone's antigen is unknown. It has no much larger one-base neighbor in the sample; base qualities were not kept.

What the study reported, not specific to this receptor: How much clinical and demographic metadata was included differed by source and by participant, and the metadata was provided uncurated.

The sample was PBMCs or T cells enriched from blood (not recorded which). The V and J segments used are TRBV7-3 and TRBJ1-1; the D gene lacks a confident call. The TCR originated in a woman aged 40 to 55 with acute COVID-19. Here the CDR3 is given as CASSPQPGTEAFF. The sequenced DNA: TGTGCCAGCAGCCCCCAGCCGGGAACTGAAGCTTTCTTT.